This T cell receptor (beta chain) originates from a study of blood T cell repertoires in COVID-19. As originally analysed: It was from reference gene primer amplification that nucleated cell counts were estimated. Assay: immunoSEQ multiplex PCR; the TCRdb copy retains only in-frame clones and omits some. V, J and clone size are taken as reported in that table, and D and trimming were inferred from the DNA itself. The table shows about 100,000 clones, with 70% to 90% occurring only once. There are 16 residues in the CDR3. Looked up from germline, CDR1 is SGHRS and CDR2 is YFSETQ. Trimming took 4 bases from V and 4 from J, leaving 17 bases between them.

The genes are TRBV5-1 and TRBJ2-2, with D possibly TRBD2 on 6 matching bases. Sequencing input: peripheral blood. This TCR was recovered from a human donor in a cohort sampled during active COVID-19. The CDR3 bases are TGCGCCAGCAGCATCCCAGGGAGGTCGGTCACCGGGGAGCTGTTTTTT. Translating it yields CASSIPGRSVTGELFF.